Listed below are T cell receptor beta chains from one sample, sequenced in a study of cytomegalovirus exposure and HLA in healthy donors. Libraries were prepared by immunoSEQ multiplex PCR; TCRdb keeps only in-frame clonotypes and omits some of them. The sample has approximately 46,000 clones. The sample taken for sequencing was PBMCs. These TCRs come from a male donor in good health and CMV-seronegative. CDR3s include the opening cysteine and the closing phenylalanine or tryptophan. A D gene is named only where the DNA matches it firmly.

>17|TRBV7-9|TRBJ2-1|TRBD2
TGTGCCAGCAGCCCGCGGACTAGCGGGCTTTCCTACAATGAGCAGTTCTTC
CASSPRTSGLSYNEQFF
>15|TRBV7-2|TRBJ1-1|-
TGTGCCAGCAGCTTTGCGGGTATGGGGAACACTGAAGCTTTCTTT
CASSFAGMGNTEAFF
>13|TRBV7-2|TRBJ2-2|-
TGTGCCAGCAGCTTCTTCCGGGACGGGGAGCTGTTTTTT
CASSFFRDGELFF
>14|TRBV7-9|TRBJ2-5|-
TGTGCCAGCAGCCCCATGGGGCCCCAAGAGACCCAGTACTTC
CASSPMGPQETQYF
>13|TRBV30|TRBJ1-2|-
TGTGCCTGGATTCAAACAGGGACCTATGGCTACACCTTC
CAWIQTGTYGYTF
>13|TRBV27|TRBJ2-7|-
TGTGCCAGCACGCCCCAAGGGGGTCACGAGCAGTACTTC
CASTPQGGHEQYF
>17|TRBV4-3|TRBJ2-1|TRBD2
TGCGCCAGCAGCCAAGGGGCCGGGACTAGCGGATACAATGAGCAGTTCTTC
CASSQGAGTSGYNEQFF
>12|TRBV30|TRBJ2-5|-
TGTGCCTGGAGTGCGTACCAAGAGACCCAGTACTTC
CAWSAYQETQYF
>13|TRBV18|TRBJ1-2|-
TGTGCCAGCTCGGCAGGGCTCGGCTATGGCTACACCTTC
CASSAGLGYGYTF
>14|TRBV28|TRBJ2-1|-
TGTGCCAGCAGTTTTAACGCGGGATACAATGAGCAGTTCTTC
CASSFNAGYNEQFF
>15|TRBV11-1|TRBJ2-7|TRBD1
TGTGCCAGCAGCTTTTTACAGGGGGCTACCTACGAGCAGTACTTC
CASSFLQGATYEQYF
>14|TRBV7-9|TRBJ1-1|TRBD1
TGTGCCAGCAGCGGGGCGGACAGGGGGCATGAAGCTTTCTTT
CASSGADRGHEAFF
>13|TRBV19|TRBJ1-2|TRBD1
TGTGCCAGTGAGCCGGGACAGTACTATGGCTACACCTTC
CASEPGQYYGYTF
>15|TRBV5-1|TRBJ2-3|-
TGCGCCAGCAGCTCCAGCCCAGGGGGGAAAGATACGCAGTATTTT
CASSSSPGGKDTQYF
>14|TRBV12-5|TRBJ2-5|-
TGTGCTAGTGGTTTGGGGGGTAGCGTAGAGACCCAGTACTTC
CASGLGGSVETQYF
>13|TRBV4-1|TRBJ2-7|-
TGCGCCAGCAGCCTTGGGGACTTTTACGAGCAGTACTTC
CASSLGDFYEQYF
>15|TRBV30|TRBJ2-7|TRBD2
TGTGCCTGGTCCGGTCGGACTAGCGGGAGCTACGAGCAGTACTTC
CAWSGRTSGSYEQYF
>16|TRBV7-2|TRBJ1-3|-
TGTGCCAGCAGCCAAGTGGGGGGGTCCTCTGGAAACACCATATATTTT
CASSQVGGSSGNTIYF
>13|TRBV10-3|TRBJ2-3|TRBD2
TGTGCCATCAAAGCGGGATCCACAGATACGCAGTATTTT
CAIKAGSTDTQYF
>16|TRBV7-9|TRBJ2-2|TRBD1
TGTGCCAGCAGCTTAGGGGACAGGGGGCGAGCCGGGGAGCTGTTTTTT
CASSLGDRGRAGELFF
>11|TRBV5-1|TRBJ2-7|-
TGCGCCAGCAGAATGGAGTACGAGCAGTACTTC
CASRMEYEQYF
>10|TRBV20-1|TRBJ2-7|-
TGCAGTGCTATTAACTACGAGCAGTACTTC
CSAINYEQYF
>11|TRBV21-1|TRBJ2-5|-
TGTGTCGGTAGGGGTGAACAGACCCAGTACTTC
CVGRGEQTQYF
>16|TRBV5-6|TRBJ2-2|TRBD2
TGTGCCAGCAGCCTAGCTAGCGGGGGGAATACCGGGGAGCTGTTTTTT
CASSLASGGNTGELFF
>16|TRBV11-3|TRBJ2-4|TRBD1
TGTGCCAGCAGCTTAGTTGGACAGGGCGCCAAAAACATTCAGTACTTC
CASSLVGQGAKNIQYF
>12|TRBV29-1|TRBJ2-7|-
TGCAGCGGAAGGACAGACTCCTACGAGCAGTACTTC
CSGRTDSYEQYF
>12|TRBV10-3|TRBJ2-1|-
TGTGCCACCGGGAGCGGCGTCAATGAGCAGTTCTTC
CATGSGVNEQFF
>15|TRBV6-1|TRBJ2-2|-
TGTGCCAGCAGTGAAGATACGGGAGCGAGTGGGGAGCTGTTTTTT
CASSEDTGASGELFF
>14|TRBV6-5|TRBJ2-2|-
TGTGCCAGCAGATTCAAGGCAGGGACCGGGGAGCTGTTTTTT
CASRFKAGTGELFF
>14|TRBV7-9|TRBJ1-4|-
TGTGCCAGCAGCTCACAGGGCTTTCAGGAAAAACTGTTTTTT
CASSSQGFQEKLFF
>13|TRBV4-2|TRBJ1-2|-
TGTGCCAGCAGCCAACTAACCAGCGGGGGCTACACCTTC
CASSQLTSGGYTF
>14|TRBV19|TRBJ2-7|TRBD2
TGTGCCAGTAGCCTTAGCGGGAGGACATACGAGCAGTACTTC
CASSLSGRTYEQYF
>15|TRBV6-5|TRBJ2-2|TRBD2
TGTGCCGCCCAGGATAGCGGGAGAGAGGCCGGGGAGCTGTTTTTT
CAAQDSGREAGELFF
>15|TRBV5-1|TRBJ2-7|-
TGCGCCAGCAGCTTGGAGGCAGGGCGAACCTACGAGCAGTACTTC
CASSLEAGRTYEQYF
>15|TRBV18|TRBJ2-3|TRBD2
TGTGCCAGCTCAAGAGCGGGAGGGCCGGGAGATACGCAGTATTTT
CASSRAGGPGDTQYF
>14|TRBV9|TRBJ2-7|-
TGTGCCAGCAGCCCCCGGGTACTAGACGCCGAGCAGTACTTC
CASSPRVLDAEQYF
>16|TRBV18|TRBJ2-7|-
TGTGCCAGCTCACCATTCGCCGGAGATCGGTTCTACGAGCAGTACTTC
CASSPFAGDRFYEQYF
>14|TRBV29-1|TRBJ1-3|-
TGCAGCGTAGTGGGGCGGCAGAGCGGAAACACCATATATTTT
CSVVGRQSGNTIYF
>13|TRBV27|TRBJ1-5|-
TGTGCCAGCAGTTTCGTAATTAATCAGCCCCAGCATTTT
CASSFVINQPQHF
>19|TRBV19|TRBJ2-1|TRBD2
TGTGCCAGTAGGTCTAAGGGACTAGCGGGACCCAGGGGGGACAATGAGCAGTTCTTC
CASRSKGLAGPRGDNEQFF
>13|TRBV6-6|TRBJ2-1|-
TGTGCCAGCAGTTACTTACAGGACAATGAGCAGTTCTTC
CASSYLQDNEQFF
>14|TRBV7-9|TRBJ2-7|TRBD1
TGTGCCAGCAGCCCCCCAGGGGGTAAGTACGAGCAGTACTTC
CASSPPGGKYEQYF
>14|TRBV2|TRBJ2-2|-
TGTGCCAGCAGAGAACTAGCTACCACCGGGGAGCTGTTTTTT
CASRELATTGELFF
>12|TRBV10-3|TRBJ1-5|-
TGTGCCATCGGGAGCTTAAATCAGCCCCAGCATTTT
CAIGSLNQPQHF
>11|TRBV29-1|TRBJ1-4|TRBD1
TGCAGCGTCGGACAGGGTGAAAAACTGTTTTTT
CSVGQGEKLFF
>12|TRBV7-6|TRBJ1-3|-
TGTGCCAGCGGGCAGGGAGGTAACACCATATATTTT
CASGQGGNTIYF